The rows below give T cell receptor beta chains drawn from one sample of a study of shared clonotypes between healthy human individuals. Data came from immunoSEQ multiplex PCR; TCRdb stores just in-frame clones and leaves some out. The sample holds around 2,100,000 clones, less than 95% seen once. Sequencing input: naive CD8+ T cells sorted from blood. The receptors shown here come from a man aged 18 to 29 in good health. CDR3s include the opening cysteine and the closing phenylalanine or tryptophan. A D gene is named only where the DNA matches it firmly. Size values are once, few and many counts, or a class for expanded clones, and some rows have none.

J gene: TRBJ1-1; V gene: TRBV5-4; clone size: .; D gene: .; CDR3 length: 13; CDR3 protein: CASSLVESTEAFF; CDR3 DNA: TGTGCCAGCAGCCTCGTGGAGAGTACTGAAGCTTTCTTT
J gene: TRBJ2-7; V gene: TRBV6-5; clone size: once; D gene: TRBD1; CDR3 length: 14; CDR3 protein: CASSVSGQNYEQYF; CDR3 DNA: TGTGCCAGCAGTGTTTCGGGACAGAACTACGAGCAGTACTTC
J gene: TRBJ2-2; V gene: TRBV7-6; clone size: .; D gene: TRBD2; CDR3 length: 19; CDR3 protein: CASSPRTSGGQVFTGELFF; CDR3 DNA: TGTGCCAGCAGCCCCCGGACTAGCGGGGGGCAGGTCTTTACCGGGGAGCTGTTTTTT
J gene: TRBJ1-2; V gene: TRBV30; clone size: .; D gene: .; CDR3 length: 14; CDR3 protein: CAWSLGGTNYGYTF; CDR3 DNA: TGTGCCTGGAGTCTAGGGGGAACTAACTATGGCTACACCTTC
J gene: TRBJ2-2; V gene: TRBV4-3; clone size: .; D gene: .; CDR3 length: 16; CDR3 protein: CASSQGLGSEDGELFF; CDR3 DNA: TGCGCCAGCAGCCAAGGTTTAGGATCGGAGGACGGGGAGCTGTTTTTT
J gene: TRBJ2-7; V gene: TRBV5-5; clone size: .; D gene: TRBD1; CDR3 length: 15; CDR3 protein: CASSLVGQSSYEQYF; CDR3 DNA: TGTGCCAGCAGCTTGGTGGGACAGTCCTCCTACGAGCAGTACTTC
J gene: TRBJ2-4; V gene: TRBV7-9; clone size: .; D gene: .; CDR3 length: 14; CDR3 protein: CASSPPGGGHIQYF; CDR3 DNA: TGTGCCAGCAGCCCCCCAGGGGGGGGACACATTCAGTACTTC
J gene: TRBJ1-2; V gene: TRBV25-1; clone size: .; D gene: TRBD1; CDR3 length: 13; CDR3 protein: CASSEGQGYGYTF; CDR3 DNA: TGTGCCAGCAGTGAAGGACAGGGATACGGCTACACCTTC
J gene: TRBJ2-7; V gene: TRBV9; clone size: few; D gene: .; CDR3 length: 14; CDR3 protein: CASSAWTDTYEQYF; CDR3 DNA: TGTGCCAGCAGCGCCTGGACGGATACCTACGAGCAGTACTTC
J gene: TRBJ2-5; V gene: TRBV11-2; clone size: .; D gene: .; CDR3 length: 15; CDR3 protein: CASSLGKQGRETQYF; CDR3 DNA: TGTGCCAGCAGCTTAGGCAAACAGGGCCGCGAGACCCAGTACTTC
J gene: TRBJ2-3; V gene: TRBV4-3; clone size: .; D gene: .; CDR3 length: 17; CDR3 protein: CASSQDNTRGSTDTQYF; CDR3 DNA: TGCGCCAGCAGCCAAGATAATACCAGGGGCTCCACAGATACGCAGTATTTT
J gene: TRBJ2-2; V gene: TRBV19; clone size: .; D gene: TRBD1; CDR3 length: 16; CDR3 protein: CASSIVGTGGFGELFF; CDR3 DNA: TGTGCCAGTAGTATAGTCGGGACAGGGGGCTTCGGGGAGCTGTTTTTT
J gene: TRBJ2-3; V gene: TRBV5-6; clone size: once; D gene: .; CDR3 length: 17; CDR3 protein: CASSLGRSRWGTDTQYF; CDR3 DNA: TGTGCCAGCAGCTTGGGCCGGAGTCGGTGGGGCACAGATACGCAGTATTTT
J gene: TRBJ1-1; V gene: TRBV5-8; clone size: .; D gene: .; CDR3 length: 12; CDR3 protein: CASSSFDTEAFF; CDR3 DNA: TGTGCCAGCAGCAGCTTTGACACTGAAGCTTTCTTT
J gene: TRBJ2-7; V gene: TRBV7-9; clone size: .; D gene: TRBD1; CDR3 length: 15; CDR3 protein: CASSKRQGASYEQYF; CDR3 DNA: TGTGCCAGCAGCAAAAGGCAGGGGGCCTCCTACGAGCAGTACTTC
J gene: TRBJ2-1; V gene: TRBV11-3; clone size: .; D gene: TRBD1; CDR3 length: 13; CDR3 protein: CASRDRGSNEQFF; CDR3 DNA: TGTGCCAGCAGGGACAGGGGATCCAATGAGCAGTTCTTC
J gene: TRBJ1-2; V gene: TRBV14; clone size: .; D gene: .; CDR3 length: 13; CDR3 protein: CASSPSVNYGYTF; CDR3 DNA: TGTGCCAGCAGCCCCTCGGTGAACTATGGCTACACCTTC
J gene: TRBJ2-7; V gene: TRBV6-1; clone size: .; D gene: .; CDR3 length: 13; CDR3 protein: CASSEAQGDEQYF; CDR3 DNA: TGTGCCAGCAGTGAAGCGCAGGGAGACGAGCAGTACTTC
J gene: TRBJ2-1; V gene: TRBV9; clone size: .; D gene: TRBD2; CDR3 length: 17; CDR3 protein: CASSVAELADIYNEQFF; CDR3 DNA: TGTGCCAGCAGCGTAGCGGAACTAGCGGACATTTACAATGAGCAGTTCTTC
J gene: TRBJ2-1; V gene: TRBV15; clone size: .; D gene: TRBD2; CDR3 length: 13; CDR3 protein: CATSSRAGNEQFF; CDR3 DNA: TGTGCCACCAGCAGCAGAGCGGGGAATGAGCAGTTCTTC
J gene: TRBJ2-7; V gene: TRBV2; clone size: .; D gene: .; CDR3 length: 13; CDR3 protein: CASSVGRGYEQYF; CDR3 DNA: TGTGCCAGCAGTGTGGGGCGCGGGTACGAGCAGTACTTC
J gene: TRBJ2-2; V gene: TRBV7-9; clone size: .; D gene: .; CDR3 length: 14; CDR3 protein: CASSLRLSSGELFF; CDR3 DNA: TGTGCCAGCAGCTTAAGGCTGAGCTCCGGGGAGCTGTTTTTT
J gene: TRBJ2-3; V gene: TRBV4-1; clone size: .; D gene: .; CDR3 length: 19; CDR3 protein: CASSQAPPLAERLTDTQYF; CDR3 DNA: TGCGCCAGCAGCCAAGCTCCCCCTCTGGCGGAACGACTCACAGATACGCAGTATTTT
J gene: TRBJ2-7; V gene: TRBV19; clone size: .; D gene: TRBD1; CDR3 length: 13; CDR3 protein: CASSGQDSYEQYF; CDR3 DNA: TGTGCCAGTTCGGGACAGGACTCCTACGAGCAGTACTTC
J gene: TRBJ2-7; V gene: TRBV6-5; clone size: .; D gene: .; CDR3 length: 15; CDR3 protein: CASSYGTGSSYEQYF; CDR3 DNA: TGTGCCAGCAGTTACGGGACCGGGAGCTCCTACGAGCAGTACTTC
J gene: TRBJ2-7; V gene: TRBV30; clone size: .; D gene: TRBD1; CDR3 length: 16; CDR3 protein: CAWSVLRDRGSYEQYF; CDR3 DNA: TGTGCCTGGAGTGTCCTCCGGGACAGGGGTTCCTACGAGCAGTACTTC
J gene: TRBJ1-1; V gene: TRBV25-1; clone size: .; D gene: .; CDR3 length: 12; CDR3 protein: CASSDFNTEAFF; CDR3 DNA: TGTGCCAGCAGTGACTTTAACACTGAAGCTTTCTTT
J gene: TRBJ2-2; V gene: TRBV6-5; clone size: .; D gene: TRBD1; CDR3 length: 14; CDR3 protein: CATFAGGITGELFF; CDR3 DNA: TGTGCCACTTTCGCAGGGGGCATCACCGGGGAGCTGTTTTTT
J gene: TRBJ2-3; V gene: TRBV4-1; clone size: many; D gene: .; CDR3 length: 16; CDR3 protein: CASSHGDSIYTDTQYF; CDR3 DNA: TGCGCCAGCAGCCATGGTGACAGCATATACACAGATACGCAGTATTTT
J gene: TRBJ1-1; V gene: TRBV7-9; clone size: .; D gene: TRBD1; CDR3 length: 14; CDR3 protein: CASSFQTGGTEAFF; CDR3 DNA: TGTGCCAGCAGCTTCCAGACAGGGGGCACTGAAGCTTTCTTT
J gene: TRBJ1-4; V gene: TRBV28; clone size: .; D gene: TRBD1; CDR3 length: 15; CDR3 protein: CASSQTGFGNEKLFF; CDR3 DNA: TGTGCCAGCAGTCAGACAGGGTTTGGGAATGAAAAACTGTTTTTT
J gene: TRBJ1-2; V gene: TRBV30; clone size: .; D gene: .; CDR3 length: 13; CDR3 protein: CAWSVGRGDGYTF; CDR3 DNA: TGTGCCTGGAGTGTGGGGAGGGGCGATGGCTACACCTTC
J gene: TRBJ2-1; V gene: TRBV27; clone size: .; D gene: TRBD2; CDR3 length: 15; CDR3 protein: CASSLISGSYNEQFF; CDR3 DNA: TGTGCCAGCAGTTTAATTAGCGGGAGCTACAATGAGCAGTTCTTC
J gene: TRBJ1-3; V gene: TRBV6-1; clone size: .; D gene: .; CDR3 length: 14; CDR3 protein: CASSDLQDGNTIYF; CDR3 DNA: TGTGCCAGCAGTGATCTACAGGATGGAAACACCATATATTTT
J gene: TRBJ2-2; V gene: TRBV6-1; clone size: .; D gene: .; CDR3 length: 12; CDR3 protein: CASPDYTGELFF; CDR3 DNA: TGTGCCAGCCCCGACTACACCGGGGAGCTGTTTTTT
J gene: TRBJ2-7; V gene: TRBV2; clone size: .; D gene: .; CDR3 length: 14; CDR3 protein: CASSEMGPTGEQYF; CDR3 DNA: TGTGCCAGCAGTGAAATGGGTCCAACAGGCGAGCAGTACTTC
J gene: TRBJ2-3; V gene: TRBV6-5; clone size: .; D gene: .; CDR3 length: 15; CDR3 protein: CASSPWFRAEDTQYF; CDR3 DNA: TGTGCCAGCAGCCCTTGGTTTAGGGCCGAGGATACGCAGTATTTT
J gene: TRBJ1-1; V gene: TRBV13; clone size: .; D gene: .; CDR3 length: 13; CDR3 protein: CASSLNMGPEAFF; CDR3 DNA: TGTGCCAGCAGCTTAAATATGGGGCCTGAAGCTTTCTTT
J gene: TRBJ2-1; V gene: TRBV6-5; clone size: .; D gene: .; CDR3 length: 14; CDR3 protein: CASSPSQVYNEQFF; CDR3 DNA: TGTGCCAGCAGTCCCTCTCAGGTCTACAATGAGCAGTTCTTC
J gene: TRBJ1-1; V gene: TRBV10-3; clone size: .; D gene: TRBD1; CDR3 length: 14; CDR3 protein: CAIRTGGAGTEAFF; CDR3 DNA: TGTGCCATCAGAACAGGGGGCGCGGGCACTGAAGCTTTCTTT
J gene: TRBJ1-5; V gene: TRBV4-1; clone size: few; D gene: .; CDR3 length: 14; CDR3 protein: CASSQGQVAQPQHF; CDR3 DNA: TGCGCCAGCAGCCAAGGGCAGGTCGCACAGCCCCAGCATTTT
J gene: TRBJ2-7; V gene: TRBV5-1; clone size: .; D gene: .; CDR3 length: 18; CDR3 protein: CASSLYGGQTEFSYEQYF; CDR3 DNA: TGCGCCAGCAGCTTGTATGGTGGGCAGACTGAATTCTCCTACGAGCAGTACTTC
J gene: TRBJ2-3; V gene: TRBV18; clone size: .; D gene: TRBD2; CDR3 length: 16; CDR3 protein: CASSPTSGISTDTQYF; CDR3 DNA: TGTGCCAGCTCACCCACAAGCGGGATTAGCACAGATACGCAGTATTTT
J gene: TRBJ1-1; V gene: TRBV30; clone size: .; D gene: TRBD1; CDR3 length: 13; CDR3 protein: CAWGTGGPTEAFF; CDR3 DNA: TGTGCCTGGGGGACAGGGGGGCCCACTGAAGCTTTCTTT
J gene: TRBJ2-7; V gene: TRBV7-9; clone size: .; D gene: .; CDR3 length: 13; CDR3 protein: CASSLDFPLVAHF; CDR3 DNA: TGTGCCAGCAGCTTAGATTTTCCGCTAGTAGCTCACTTC
J gene: TRBJ2-2; V gene: TRBV6-4; clone size: once; D gene: .; CDR3 length: 16; CDR3 protein: CASRMDFNANTGELFF; CDR3 DNA: TGTGCCAGCAGAATGGACTTTAACGCGAACACCGGGGAGCTGTTTTTT
J gene: TRBJ2-7; V gene: TRBV28; clone size: .; D gene: .; CDR3 length: 12; CDR3 protein: CASSSLTYEQYF; CDR3 DNA: TGTGCCAGCAGCTCCCTTACCTACGAGCAGTACTTC
J gene: TRBJ2-5; V gene: TRBV5-4; clone size: .; D gene: TRBD1; CDR3 length: 14; CDR3 protein: CASSTGQDYETQYF; CDR3 DNA: TGTGCCAGCAGCACCGGACAGGATTACGAGACCCAGTACTTC
J gene: TRBJ2-5; V gene: TRBV9; clone size: .; D gene: .; CDR3 length: 14; CDR3 protein: CASSVETGVETQYF; CDR3 DNA: TGTGCCAGCAGCGTAGAGACTGGGGTAGAGACCCAGTACTTC
J gene: TRBJ2-7; V gene: TRBV27; clone size: .; D gene: .; CDR3 length: 13; CDR3 protein: CASSSLMNYEQYF; CDR3 DNA: TGTGCCAGCAGTTCTTTAATGAATTACGAGCAGTACTTC
J gene: TRBJ2-3; V gene: TRBV30; clone size: .; D gene: TRBD2; CDR3 length: 15; CDR3 protein: CAWNSGGASTDTQYF; CDR3 DNA: TGTGCCTGGAATTCCGGGGGGGCCAGCACAGATACGCAGTATTTT
J gene: TRBJ2-3; V gene: TRBV6-1; clone size: .; D gene: TRBD2; CDR3 length: 16; CDR3 protein: CASSEVLAGEDDTQYF; CDR3 DNA: TGTGCCAGCAGTGAAGTTCTAGCGGGAGAAGATGATACGCAGTATTTT
J gene: TRBJ2-5; V gene: TRBV28; clone size: .; D gene: .; CDR3 length: 15; CDR3 protein: CASSETGQNQETQYF; CDR3 DNA: TGTGCCAGCAGTGAGACAGGACAAAACCAAGAGACCCAGTACTTC